This T cell receptor beta chain was profiled in a study of blood T cells in healthy people across ages. There are a few counts of this clonotype. The antigen is undetermined. Broader study findings: Lack of knowledge of donor CMV status possibly confounded expanded clonotype changes.

The CDR3 runs 14 residues. Germline V CDR1 and CDR2: MNHNY, SVGAGI (reference sequence). Trimming at V came to 11 bases and at J to 4 bases, leaving 9 bases not matched to a gene. The use of a sample-barcoded 5' primer and a J-beta primer mix characterized a second PCR of about 6 to 12 cycles. MiXCR, run by TCRdb on the 5' RACE reads, gives a single entry per CDR3 protein. Of fewer than 2,000,000 distinct CDR3 sequences in the sample, around 42% were seen once. The TCR comes from a human donor in good health. The V call is TRBV6-6, the J call TRBJ2-1; 9 bases are a match to TRBD2. Sequencing was done on a sample of blood. The DNA of the CDR3 is TGTGCCGGGTGTAGCGGGGGCCCTTACAATGAGCAGTTCTTC. Its translation is CAGCSGGPYNEQFF.